The 20 T cell receptor beta chains listed next were all sequenced from one sample in a study of control samples from healthy donors and cancer patients. Here immunoSEQ multiplex PCR was the method, and the copy in TCRdb shows in-frame clones only, minus some. The sample holds about 76,000 clones, around 86% seen once. What was sequenced was PBMCs. The receptors here all came from a woman aged 45-59 years with colorectal cancer.

This clone was counted once. The rearrangement links TRBV4-1 to TRBJ1-1, with D possibly matching TRBD1 (6 bases). The CDR3 has 13 residues. Deletions cut 4 bases from V and 7 bases from J, with 13 bases between. Germline V gene data show CDR1 as MGHRA and CDR2 as YSYEKL. The chain's CDR3 is CASSRATGIEAFF. The CDR3 region has the DNA TGCGCCAGCAGCCGAGCGACAGGAATTGAAGCTTTCTTT.

This CDR3 reads CSAQTEGYGYTF. DNA of the CDR3: TGCAGCGCACAGACAGAAGGCTATGGCTACACCTTC. The chain recombines TRBV29-1 with TRBJ1-2; D possibly corresponds to TRBD1 (5 bases). The CDR3 consists of 12 residues. V was cut by 7 bases and J by 4 bases, with 13 bases left in between. Germline V gives CDR1 SQVTM, CDR2 ANQGSEA.

The chain has TRBV20-1 and TRBJ1-6; D is ambiguous. Germline assignment: CDR1 DFQATT and CDR2 SNEGSKA (reference sequence). Trimming removed 3 bases from V and 7 bases from J, with 13 bases in between. The CDR3 is 14 residues long. The CDR3 DNA is TGCAGTGCTAGTGGGCTCGGGAGAAATTCACCCCTCCACTTT. Its protein is CSASGLGRNSPLHF.

This chain links TRBV7-2 with TRBJ2-5; weak D call: TRBD1 (6 bases). This CDR3 is built from 15 residues. The germline CDR1 and CDR2 sequences are SGHTA and FQGNSA. Between the trimmed V and J ends, which lost 2 bases and 4 bases, there was a span of 14 bases. CDR3 coding DNA: TGTGCCAGCAGCTTAAGCAGGGGCGCGGGAGAGACCCAGTACTTC. As protein: CASSLSRGAGETQYF.

V is TRBV6-2 or TRBV6-3 and J is TRBJ2-7; unclear D gene. CDR1 and CDR2 from the germline V gene are MNHEY and SVGEGT. CDR3 length: 13 residues. V shed 5 bases and J shed 2 bases, with 10 bases lying between them. The CDR3 here is CASSRPTAYEQYV. CDR3 nucleotide sequence: TGTGCCAGCAGTCGCCCTACAGCCTACGAGCAGTACGTC.

The V and J genes are TRBV7-2 and TRBJ1-2, with 7 nucleotides matching TRBD1. Germline V gene lookup returns CDR1 SGHTA and CDR2 FQGNSA. The CDR3 consists of 13 residues. V dropped 3 bases and J dropped 7; count of bases not matched to a gene: 5. The CDR3 spells CASSFTGESGYTF. CDR3 in DNA: TGTGCCAGCAGCTTTACAGGGGAAAGTGGCTACACCTTC. Full variable domain (outside the CDR3, taken from reference TRBV7-2 and TRBJ1-2): GAGVSQSPSNKVTEKGKDVELRCDPISGHTALYWYRQSLGQGLEFLIYFQGNSAPDKSGLPSDRFSAERTGGSVSTLTIQRTQQEDSAVYLCASSFTGESGYTFGSGTRLTVV.

The chain has TRBV7-9 and TRBJ2-5; D gene ambiguous. V dropped 4 bases and J dropped 3 bases, with 6 bases sitting between them. The CDR3 loop spans 12 amino acids. Per germline, CDR1 SEHNR and CDR2 FQNEAQ (reference sequence). CDR3 sequence reads: CASSWSEETQYF. The DNA of the CDR3 is TGTGCCAGCAGCTGGTCCGAAGAGACCCAGTACTTC. The entire variable domain, with the rest obtained from reference TRBV7-9 and TRBJ2-5, is as follows: DTGVSQNPRHKITKRGQNVTFRCDPISEHNRLYWYRQTLGQGPEFLTYFQNEAQLEKSRLLSDRFSAERPKGSFSTLEIQRTEQGDSAMYLCASSWSEETQYFGPGTRLLVL.

This clone appeared a single time. The chain employs TRBV6-5 and TRBJ1-2; D may be TRBD1 (5 bases). V gave up 2 bases and J gave up 6 bases, with 13 bases separating them. Germline lookup yields CDR1 MNHEY and CDR2 SVGAGI. The CDR3 covers 14 residues. The CDR3 loop is CASSYMGDGDGYTF. The CDR3 DNA reads as TGTGCCAGCAGTTACATGGGGGATGGGGATGGCTACACCTTC.

The rearrangement joins TRBV7-2 to TRBJ2-1; D perhaps matches TRBD1 (5 bases). CDR3 length: 14 amino acids. Trimming pared 1 base from V and 6 bases from J, leaving 10 bases between. Germline V gene lookup returns CDR1 SGHTA and CDR2 FQGNSA. CDR3 DNA: TGTGCCAGCAGCTTAGGCCCAGGGCCCAATGAGCAGTTCTTC. This gives the protein CASSLGPGPNEQFF.

This chain connects TRBV5-1 to TRBJ1-1; 11 nucleotides line up with TRBD1. Germline values: CDR1 SGHRS, CDR2 YFSETQ. V lost 4 bases and J lost 6; bases outside the gene matches: 2. This CDR3 contains 13 residues. The CDR3 reads CASSAGQGAEAFF. The CDR3 DNA follows: TGCGCCAGCAGCGCGGGACAGGGGGCTGAAGCTTTCTTT.

This sequence joins TRBV19 and TRBJ1-2; D not resolved. Trimming took 3 bases from V and 3 from J, leaving 14 bases between them. Germline lookup yields CDR1 LNHDA and CDR2 SQIVND (reference sequence). The CDR3 contains 15 residues. This CDR3 reads CASSMISVVDYGYTF. The CDR3 DNA reads as TGTGCCAGTAGTATGATCTCGGTAGTGGACTATGGCTACACCTTC.

This chain links TRBV6-2 or TRBV6-3 with TRBJ2-7; TRBD1 matches 11 bases. Germline V gene data show CDR1 as MNHEY and CDR2 as SVGEGT. The CDR3 loop spans 16 amino acids. With V trimmed by 2 bases and J by 3 bases, 6 bases remained unmatched. The CDR3 is CASSYGQGAGLYEQYV. In nucleotides, the CDR3 is TGTGCCAGCAGTTACGGACAGGGGGCCGGTCTCTACGAGCAGTACGTC.

The chain has TRBV24-1 and TRBJ2-5, with a weak D call TRBD1 (6 bases). The CDR3 is 18 amino acids. Trimming removed 5 bases from V and 1 base from J, with 22 bases in between. The germline CDR1 and CDR2 sequences are KGHDR and SFDVKD. This CDR3 reads CATSGPLEPRGIQETQYF. The CDR3 nucleotides are TGTGCCACCAGTGGGCCTCTTGAGCCTAGGGGGATCCAAGAGACCCAGTACTTC.

The V and J genes are TRBV6-2 or TRBV6-3 and TRBJ2-1; D possibly corresponds to TRBD1 (5 bases). V dropped 5 bases and J dropped 0 bases, with 11 bases sitting between them. The CDR3 has 15 amino acids. CDR1 is MNHEY, CDR2 SVGEGT, per germline. The CDR3 here is CASSRTGPSYNEQFF. CDR3 coding DNA: TGTGCCAGCAGTCGCACAGGACCCTCCTACAATGAGCAGTTCTTC.

The chain recombines TRBV6-5 with TRBJ2-3; tentative D call: TRBD2 (6 bases). V dropped 2 bases and J dropped 2 bases, with 8 bases sitting between them. The CDR3 spans 14 residues. CDR1 is MNHEY and CDR2 is SVGAGI in the germline V gene. The DNA of the CDR3 is TGTGCCAGCAGTTACGGCGGGGCCACAGATACGCAGTATTTT. This sequence encodes CASSYGGATDTQYF.

The rearrangement uses TRBV3-1 (or the pseudogene TRBV3-2) and TRBJ2-2; 8 nucleotides line up with TRBD1. With 6 bases clipped from V and 2 bases from J, the junction kept 14 bases outside the gene matches. CDR1 and CDR2 from the germline V gene are LGHDT and YNNKEL (reference sequence). CDR3 length: 18 amino acids. CDR3 coding DNA: TGTGCCAGCAGTGTTCCGGGACAGGCGTTATTAAACACCGGGGAGCTGTTTTTT. Translated: CASSVPGQALLNTGELFF.

This rearrangement joins TRBV6-2 or TRBV6-3 to TRBJ2-1; D possibly corresponds to TRBD2 (5 bases). The CDR3 spans 12 residues. V was cut by 6 bases and J by 12 bases, with 15 bases left in between. Per germline, CDR1 MNHEY and CDR2 SVGEGT. CDR3 region: CASSRESGGQFF. In DNA form, the CDR3 reads TGTGCCAGCAGCCGGGAAAGTGGCGGGCAGTTCTTC.

The chain couples TRBV13 to TRBJ1-2; perhaps TRBD1 as D (5 bases). V lost 0 bases and J lost 3, with 23 bases in between. Germline values: CDR1 PRHDT, CDR2 FYEKMQ (reference sequence). The CDR3 spans 19 residues. DNA for the CDR3: TGTGCCAGCAGCTTAGGGGGACGGGGTGCTGGGAATCCAGACTATGGCTACACCTTC. Amino acid sequence: CASSLGGRGAGNPDYGYTF.

V gene TRBV7-2 combines with J gene TRBJ1-2; 7 bases are a match to TRBD1. Germline loops: CDR1 SGHTA, CDR2 FQGNSA. The length of the CDR3 is 13 residues. The junction had 4 bases not matched to a gene; V was cut back by 5 bases and J by 4 bases. The CDR3 loop reads CASSVGQTYGYTF. The CDR3 DNA sequence: TGTGCCAGCAGCGTGGGACAGACCTATGGCTACACCTTC.

In DNA, the CDR3 is TGTGCCAGCAGTCCCCGGGTAGCGGGGAAAGAGACCCAGTACTTC. The encoded protein is CASSPRVAGKETQYF. The chain has TRBV6-5 and TRBJ2-5; 8 bases line up with TRBD2. This CDR3 region has 15 residues. Germline-derived CDR1 and CDR2 are MNHEY and SVGAGI. Trimming removed 5 bases from V and 3 bases from J; junction bases left unmatched: 8.